The clone carrying this T cell receptor beta chain was seen ten or more times. The antigen remains undetermined. This sample is drawn from a study of regulatory T cells in long-lasting Graves disease. Looking at the study overall: It was over 5 years of antithyroid drugs, with positive TSH receptor antibodies, that meant persistent Graves' disease.

Noted time point: persistent/refractory GD, antithyroid drugs over 5 years with positive TRAb. PBMC RNA was the source of the TCR library. American Thyroid Association guidelines were used to diagnose Graves' disease. Germline V gene sequence: CDR1 SQVTM, CDR2 ANQGSEA. The germline V and J ends were trimmed by 5 bases and 2 bases, with 6 bases remaining between them. This CDR3 has 11 residues. The TCR beta library used iRepertoire HTBI primers with Arm-PCR amplification of CDR3. TCRdb fed the multiplex PCR reads into MiXCR, producing one record per CDR3 protein. The sample lists about 660,000 distinct CDR3 sequences; around 30% were seen once. Whole-study findings and limits: Persistent disease preferred TRBV28, TRBJ1-2 and TRBJ2-5. TCR diversity was lower in persistent Graves' patients than in newly diagnosed ones.

This clonotype was sampled from a female donor with Graves disease. The material sequenced was peripheral blood mononuclear cells (PBMCs), taken when the disease was refractory, from a patient treated with antithyroid drugs. The chain couples TRBV29-1 to TRBJ1-2; D not resolved. CDR3 nucleotide sequence: TGCAGCGTTAGTATGAACTATGGCTACACCTTC. Its protein is CSVSMNYGYTF.